This TCR beta chain was observed in a study of blood T cell repertoires in COVID-19. The overall study: COVID-19 samples, acute and convalescent, were from the United States, Italy and Spain. T cells, B-cell-depleted T cells, or PBMCs provided the cDNA or gDNA that served as material.

This clone was counted a single time. The CDR3 runs 16 residues. With 0 bases clipped from V and 4 bases from J, the junction kept 4 bases outside the gene matches. Germline-derived CDR1 and CDR2 are MGHRA and YSYEKL. The data were produced by immunoSEQ multiplex PCR, yet TCRdb's version contains in-frame clones alone and is incomplete. The table has about 59,000 clones, 79% seen once. V is TRBV4-1 and J is TRBJ2-7; 12 bases map to TRBD1. Sequencing used peripheral blood. The clonotype was recovered from a man aged 55 to 69 with acute or convalescent COVID-19. The CDR3 DNA reads TGCGCCAGCAGCCAAGAGCCGGGACAGGGGGCATACGAGCAGTACTTC. The encoded protein is CASSQEPGQGAYEQYF.